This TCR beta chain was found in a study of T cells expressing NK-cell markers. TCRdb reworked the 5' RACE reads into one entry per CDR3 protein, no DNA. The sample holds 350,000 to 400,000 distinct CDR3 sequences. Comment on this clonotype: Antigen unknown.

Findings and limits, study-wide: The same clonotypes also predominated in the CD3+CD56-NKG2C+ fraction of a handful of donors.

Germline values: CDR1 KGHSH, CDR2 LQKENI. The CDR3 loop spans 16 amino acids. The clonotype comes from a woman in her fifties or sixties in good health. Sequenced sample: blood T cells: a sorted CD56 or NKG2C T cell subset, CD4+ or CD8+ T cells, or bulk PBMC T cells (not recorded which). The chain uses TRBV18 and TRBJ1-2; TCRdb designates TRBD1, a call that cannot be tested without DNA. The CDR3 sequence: CASSRGQGNVNYGYTF.